This T cell receptor beta chain is from a study of T cell responses to AZD1222 COVID-19 vaccine. Study-wide points: Spike-spanning, vaccine-associated CD4 TCRs were dominant at 160-218 and 743-854. Nearly half of spike-specific TCRs reportedly go after variant regions that carry no mutations. At study baseline, merely several AZD1222 recipients were seropositive. After the peak T cell response, and only then, were repertoires sampled.

Of note for this clone: What it binds is unknown.

Produced via immunoSEQ multiplex PCR; TCRdb's table is partial and in-frame only. The top ten clones hold roughly 0.98% of a sample with some 180,000 clones, roughly 89% of them seen once. Sequenced material: peripheral blood, taken 28 days after the second AZD1222 dose. The TCR sequence derives from an adult who received the AZD1222 COVID-19 vaccine.

The CDR3 loop reads CASSPGMDNTEAFF. As DNA, the CDR3 is TGTGCCAGCAGTCCAGGGATGGATAACACTGAAGCTTTCTTT. The J gene is TRBJ1-1, the V gene TRBV5-4; perhaps TRBD1 as D (5 bases). V was clipped by 5 bases and J by 2 bases, with 13 bases between them. The CDR3 totals 14 residues. Germline values: CDR1 SGHNT, CDR2 YYREEE (reference sequence). Complete variable domain (other parts from reference TRBV5-4 and TRBJ1-1): ETGVTQSPTHLIKTRGQQVTLRCSSQSGHNTVSWYQQALGQGPQFIFQYYREEENGRGNFPPRFSGLQFPNYSSELNVNALELDDSALYLCASSPGMDNTEAFFGQGTRLTVV.